One sample yielded the 23 T cell receptor beta chains listed below, sequenced in a study of human T cells and chemical hapten exposure. The time point here: pre-sensitization, week 0. Treatment here: therapeutic diphenylcyclopropenone sensitization with weekly scalp DPC. TCRdb re-analysed the RACE reads in MiXCR, keeping a single row per CDR3 protein. The table records a few hundred thousand distinct CDR3 sequences, approximately 8% of them present only once. The sequencing here drew on whole blood, taken in connection with sensitization to the hapten diphenylcyclopropenone (DPC). All receptors derive from a man between 18 and 35 years old with alopecia areata. Some clones in this sample may be carry-over from other donors' samples.

CDR3 in DNA: TGTGCCAGCAGCTTATGGGGGGGGTCTCATCAGCCCCAGCATTTT. Translating it yields CASSLWGGSHQPQHF. V and J are TRBV7-2 and TRBJ1-5; a weak D match, TRBD1 (5 bases). V lost 2 bases and J lost 5, with 13 bases in between. The V gene's germline CDR1 is SGHTA and CDR2 FQGNSA. The CDR3 runs to 15 residues.

J is TRBJ1-6 and V is TRBV7-9; D gene uncertain. Germline loops: CDR1 SEHNR, CDR2 FQNEAQ (reference sequence). Between the trimmed V and J ends, which lost 5 bases and 14 bases, there was a span of 19 bases. The CDR3 covers 14 residues. The DNA of the CDR3 is TGTGCCAGCAGCCCCGCGGCTGGGCCTCAAACCCTCCACTTT. It translates to CASSPAAGPQTLHF.

This clonotype was detected only a few times. The V call is TRBV5-1, the J call TRBJ2-1; D unresolved. The CDR3 has 13 residues. Trimming cost V 2 bases and J 4 bases, with 7 bases left between them. CDR1 SGHRS and CDR2 YFSETQ come from the germline V gene. The CDR3 DNA reads TGCGCCAGCAGCTTAGAGGTTTACAATGAGCAGTTCTTC. It translates to CASSLEVYNEQFF.

This clonotype was counted only a few times. J is TRBJ1-5 and V is TRBV6-2 or TRBV6-3; TRBD1 might be the D (5 bases). Germline CDR1 is MNHEY and CDR2 is SVGEGT. Trimming pared 5 bases from V and 0 bases from J, leaving 17 bases between. There are 17 residues in the CDR3. This CDR3 reads CASSAGQIYYSNQPQHF. Written as DNA, the CDR3 is TGTGCCAGCAGTGCCGGACAAATTTACTATAGCAATCAGCCCCAGCATTTT.

The chain has TRBV20-1 and TRBJ2-5; D may be TRBD2 (5 bases). Germline-derived CDR1 and CDR2 are DFQATT and SNEGSKA (reference sequence). CDR3 length: 11 amino acids. The CDR3 DNA is TGCAGGCCCGGACTGGGGGAGACCCAGTACTTC. Translation: CRPGLGETQYF.

This clonotype was seen more than once but under ten times. The chain recombines TRBV14 with TRBJ2-3; D could derive from TRBD1 or TRBD2 (5 bases each). Deletions cut 4 bases from V and 5 bases from J, with 10 bases between. The CDR3 loop spans 13 amino acids. Per germline, CDR1 SGHDN and CDR2 FVKESK. The CDR3 loop reads CASSPGRLDTQYF. DNA for the CDR3: TGTGCCAGCAGCCCGGGACGATTAGATACGCAGTATTTT.

The rearrangement joins TRBV7-2 to TRBJ2-1; the D is unclear. Between the trimmed V and J ends, which lost 5 bases and 4 bases, there was a span of 12 bases. This CDR3 comprises 14 residues. Germline V CDR1 and CDR2: SGHTA, FQGNSA. In DNA, the CDR3 is TGTGCCAGCAGCCCAGAAGGTACATACAATGAGCAGTTCTTC. It is translated as CASSPEGTYNEQFF.

The chain couples TRBV7-9 to TRBJ2-7; D possibly corresponds to TRBD1 (5 bases). V lost 5 bases and J lost 2, with 13 bases in between. CDR1 and CDR2 (germline): SEHNR, FQNEAQ (reference sequence). CDR3 length: 14 residues. Here the CDR3 reads CASSGRQRTYEQYV. The CDR3 nucleotides are TGTGCCAGCAGCGGCCGACAGAGAACCTACGAGCAGTACGTC.

The chain employs TRBV12-3 or TRBV12-4 and TRBJ1-2; D remains ambiguous. The CDR3 covers 12 residues. V was cut by 1 base and J by 3 bases, with 3 bases left in between. The CDR3 spells CASSLEYYGYTF. CDR3 coding DNA: TGTGCCAGCAGTTTAGAGTACTATGGCTACACCTTC.

This clonotype came up many times. The J gene is TRBJ2-7, the V gene TRBV28; no clear D gene. The CDR3 length is 14 residues. CDR1 MDHEN and CDR2 SYDVKM come from the germline V gene. V was trimmed by 6 bases and J by 4 bases, leaving 16 bases between them. The DNA of the CDR3 is TGTGCCAGCAGCCTCCTCTCGGCGCGATACGAGCAGTACTTC. Residues: CASSLLSARYEQYF.

This clonotype showed up just a few times. This rearrangement joins TRBV5-1 to TRBJ2-1, with 7 bases identical to TRBD1. The CDR3 has 15 amino acids. Trimming cost V 6 bases and J 3 bases; bases outside gene matches: 9. Germline CDR1 SGHRS, CDR2 YFSETQ. Here the CDR3 reads CASNPDGTDYNEQFF. Written as DNA, the CDR3 is TGCGCCAGCAACCCGGACGGGACAGACTACAATGAGCAGTTCTTC.

This rearrangement joins TRBV6-1 to TRBJ2-7; maybe TRBD1 (5 bases). V lost 2 bases and J lost 2, with 10 bases in between. From germline, CDR1 is MNHNS and CDR2 SASEGT. CDR3 length: 14 residues. The CDR3 DNA reads as TGTGCCAGCAGTGAACAGGGTGGGGCCTACGAGCAGTACTTC. The encoded protein is CASSEQGGAYEQYF.

This clonotype was seen only a few times. The genes are TRBV6-5 and TRBJ2-3; D gene ambiguous. Germline-derived CDR1 and CDR2 are MNHEY and SVGAGI. Trimming cost V 7 bases and J 2 bases, with 16 bases left between them. The CDR3 totals 15 residues. In nucleotides, the CDR3 is TGTGCCAGCACCAAAAGGTGGCAGGACACAGATACGCAGTATTTT. Translation: CASTKRWQDTDTQYF.

This clonotype has at least ten counts. This chain connects TRBV16 to TRBJ1-1, with D unclear. Trimming left V 6 bases short and J 0 bases short, with 8 bases between. Looked up from germline, CDR1 is KGHSY and CDR2 is FQNENV. The length of the CDR3 is 13 residues. The CDR3 DNA is TGTGCCAGCAGACCGGGATTGAACACTGAAGCTTTCTTT. Encoded protein: CASRPGLNTEAFF.

This clonotype was counted many times. This chain connects TRBV7-2 to TRBJ2-3; D possibly uses TRBD1 or TRBD2 (6 bases each). The CDR3 is 13 residues long. CDR1 is SGHTA and CDR2 is FQGNSA in the germline V gene. Deletions cut 7 bases from V and 4 bases from J, with 12 bases between. CDR3 in DNA: TGTGCCAGCACCGGAAGGGGGGCAGATACGCAGTATTTT. Its translation is CASTGRGADTQYF.

The chain has TRBV3-1 and TRBJ2-1; D possibly uses TRBD1 or TRBD2 (6 bases each). CDR1 is LGHDT, CDR2 YNNKEL, per germline (reference sequence). The CDR3 contains 17 residues. The V gene lost 2 bases and the J gene lost 4 bases, with 18 bases spanning the gap. CDR3 sequence reads: CASSQKAGRGRYNEQFF. As DNA, the CDR3 is TGTGCCAGCAGCCAAAAGGCGGGCCGGGGGCGATACAATGAGCAGTTCTTC.

The V call is TRBV27, the J call TRBJ2-3, with 7 positions matching TRBD1. CDR1 and CDR2 (germline): MNHEY, SMNVEV (reference sequence). The V and J ends lost 5 bases and 5 bases, in that order; junction bases with no gene match: 10. This CDR3 spans 15 amino acids. The CDR3 region is CASSQTGALGDTQYF. In DNA form, the CDR3 reads TGTGCCAGCAGTCAAACAGGGGCCCTCGGAGATACGCAGTATTTT.

In this sample, this clonotype turned up a few times. The rearrangement joins TRBV6-5 to TRBJ1-1; tentative D call: TRBD1 (5 bases). This CDR3 spans 15 amino acids. Per the germline V gene, CDR1 is MNHEY and CDR2 is SVGAGI. Trimming stripped 6 bases from V and 1 base from J, with 15 bases between. The CDR3 protein is CASSRQRTRNTEAFF. The CDR3 DNA follows: TGTGCCAGCAGCCGACAGAGAACACGGAACACTGAAGCTTTCTTT.

This clonotype has only a few counts. The chain joins TRBV15 to TRBJ2-1; D gene uncertain. The CDR3 has 14 amino acids. Germline CDR1 and CDR2: LNHNV and YYDKDF (reference sequence). Trimming shortened V by 0 bases and J by 8 bases, and 11 bases separated the two germline ends. The CDR3 DNA reads TGTGCCACCAGCAGAGATTTAAGTCCCGATGAGCAGTTCTTC. It codes for CATSRDLSPDEQFF.

The table lists this clonotype with many counts. The rearrangement uses TRBV9 and TRBJ2-5; D call uncertain. The CDR3 is 14 amino acids. Trimming pared 2 bases from V and 0 bases from J, leaving 8 bases between. The V gene's germline CDR1 is SGDLS and CDR2 YYNGEE. CDR3 protein: CASSVSPYQETQYF. The CDR3 DNA reads as TGTGCCAGCAGCGTTTCTCCTTACCAAGAGACCCAGTACTTC.

The chain combines TRBV24-1 with TRBJ2-2, with D possibly TRBD1 on 6 matching bases. Germline V gene sequence: CDR1 KGHDR, CDR2 SFDVKD. Between the trimmed V and J ends, which lost 4 bases and 3 bases, there was a span of 11 bases. CDR3 length: 15 amino acids. The CDR3 nucleotides read TGTGCCACCAGTGACCCGGGACACTACACCGGGGAGCTGTTTTTT. Translation gives CATSDPGHYTGELFF.

The gene calls are TRBV20-1 and TRBJ1-3; D is uncertain. The V end lost 6 bases, the J end lost 0 bases, and 3 bases lay between the germline ends. Germline V gene sequence: CDR1 DFQATT, CDR2 SNEGSKA (reference sequence). The CDR3 runs to 11 residues. The CDR3 is CSAISGNTIYF. In nucleotides, the CDR3 is TGCAGTGCCATCTCTGGAAACACCATATATTTT.

This sequence joins TRBV11-1 and TRBJ2-1, with 11 bases fitting TRBD2. Per the germline V gene, CDR1 is SGHAT and CDR2 is FQDESV (reference sequence). The junction had 5 bases not matched to a gene; V was cut back by 1 base and J by 3 bases. This CDR3 is 17 amino acids long. For the CDR3, the DNA is TGTGCCAGCAGCTTAGGTCGACTAGCGGGGATCTACAATGAGCAGTTCTTC. Amino acids: CASSLGRLAGIYNEQFF. The variable domain in full, with the rest retrieved from reference TRBV11-1 and TRBJ2-1, is EAEVAQSPRYKITEKSQAVAFWCDPISGHATLYWYRQILGQGPELLVQFQDESVVDDSQLPKDRFSAERLKGVDSTLKIQPAELGDSAMYLCASSLGRLAGIYNEQFFGPGTRLTVL.